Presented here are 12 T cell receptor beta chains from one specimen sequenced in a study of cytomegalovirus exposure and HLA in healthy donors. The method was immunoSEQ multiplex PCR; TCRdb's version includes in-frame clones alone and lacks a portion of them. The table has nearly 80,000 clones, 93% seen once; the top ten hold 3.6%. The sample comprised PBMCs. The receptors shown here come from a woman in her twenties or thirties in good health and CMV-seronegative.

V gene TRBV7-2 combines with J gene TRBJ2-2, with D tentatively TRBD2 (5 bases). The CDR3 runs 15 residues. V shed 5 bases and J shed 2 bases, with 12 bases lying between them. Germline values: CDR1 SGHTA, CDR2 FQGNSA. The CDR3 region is CASSPEGINTGELFF. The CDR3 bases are TGTGCCAGCAGCCCAGAGGGCATCAACACCGGGGAGCTGTTTTTT.

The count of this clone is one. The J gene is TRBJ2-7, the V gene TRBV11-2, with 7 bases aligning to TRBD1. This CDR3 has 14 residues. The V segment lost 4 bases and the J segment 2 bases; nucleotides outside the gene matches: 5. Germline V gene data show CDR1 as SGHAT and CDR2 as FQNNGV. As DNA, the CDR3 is TGTGCCAGCAGCTCAGGGGACAGCCCCTACGAGCAGTACTTC. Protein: CASSSGDSPYEQYF.

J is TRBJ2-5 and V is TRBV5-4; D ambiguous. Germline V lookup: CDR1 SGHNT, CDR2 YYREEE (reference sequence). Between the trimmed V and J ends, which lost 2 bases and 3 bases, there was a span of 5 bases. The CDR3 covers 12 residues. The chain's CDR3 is CASSLEEETQYF. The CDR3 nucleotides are TGTGCCAGCAGCTTAGAGGAAGAGACCCAGTACTTC.

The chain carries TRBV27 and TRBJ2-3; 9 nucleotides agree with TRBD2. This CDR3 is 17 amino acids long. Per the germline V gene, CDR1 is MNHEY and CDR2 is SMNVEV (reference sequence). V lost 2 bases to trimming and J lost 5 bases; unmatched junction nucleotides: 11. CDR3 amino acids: CASSLQAGLAGRDTQYF. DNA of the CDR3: TGTGCCAGCAGTTTACAAGCGGGGCTAGCGGGGAGAGATACGCAGTATTTT.

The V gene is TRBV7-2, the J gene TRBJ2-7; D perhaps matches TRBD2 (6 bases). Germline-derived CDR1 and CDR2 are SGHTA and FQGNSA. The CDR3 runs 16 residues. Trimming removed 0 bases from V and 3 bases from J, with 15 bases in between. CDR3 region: CASSLAGLTIVYEQYF. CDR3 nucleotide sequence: TGTGCCAGCAGCTTAGCGGGACTGACCATAGTCTACGAGCAGTACTTC.

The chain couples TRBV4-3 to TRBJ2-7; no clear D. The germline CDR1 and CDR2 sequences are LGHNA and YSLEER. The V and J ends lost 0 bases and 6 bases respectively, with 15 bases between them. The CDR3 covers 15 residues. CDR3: CASSQEPGSGGEQYF. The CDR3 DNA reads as TGCGCCAGCAGCCAAGAGCCGGGTAGTGGCGGCGAGCAGTACTTC.

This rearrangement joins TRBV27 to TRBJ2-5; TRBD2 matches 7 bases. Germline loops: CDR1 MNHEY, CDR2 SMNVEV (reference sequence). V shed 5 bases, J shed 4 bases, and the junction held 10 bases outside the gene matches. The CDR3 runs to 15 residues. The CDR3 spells CASSPPGLSGETQYF. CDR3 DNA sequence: TGTGCCAGCAGTCCACCGGGACTATCTGGAGAGACCCAGTACTTC.

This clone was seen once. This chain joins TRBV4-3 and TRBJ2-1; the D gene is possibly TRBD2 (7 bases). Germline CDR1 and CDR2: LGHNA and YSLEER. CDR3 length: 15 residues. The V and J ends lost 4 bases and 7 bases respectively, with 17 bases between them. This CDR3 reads CASSPWGGPGNEQFF. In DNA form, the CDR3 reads TGCGCCAGCAGCCCTTGGGGGGGCCCGGGGAATGAGCAGTTCTTC.

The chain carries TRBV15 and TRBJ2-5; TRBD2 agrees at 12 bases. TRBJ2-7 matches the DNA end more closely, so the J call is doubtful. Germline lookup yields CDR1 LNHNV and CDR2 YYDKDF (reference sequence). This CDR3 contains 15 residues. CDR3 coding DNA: TGTGCCACCAGCTACCAACTAGCGGGAGGCTACGAGCAGTACTTC. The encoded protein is CATSYQLAGGYEQYF.

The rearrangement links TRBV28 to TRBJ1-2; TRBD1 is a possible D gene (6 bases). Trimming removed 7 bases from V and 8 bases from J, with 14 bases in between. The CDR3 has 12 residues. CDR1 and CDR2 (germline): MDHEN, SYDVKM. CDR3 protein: CASKAGDYGYTF. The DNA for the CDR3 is TGTGCCAGCAAGGCAGGGGATTACGGCTACACCTTC.

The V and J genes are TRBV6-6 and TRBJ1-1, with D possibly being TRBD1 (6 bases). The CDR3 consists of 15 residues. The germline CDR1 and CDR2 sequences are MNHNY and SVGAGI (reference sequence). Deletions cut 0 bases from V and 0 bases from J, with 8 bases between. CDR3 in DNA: TGTGCCAGCAGTTACTCCCGGGACATGAACACTGAAGCTTTCTTT. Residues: CASSYSRDMNTEAFF.

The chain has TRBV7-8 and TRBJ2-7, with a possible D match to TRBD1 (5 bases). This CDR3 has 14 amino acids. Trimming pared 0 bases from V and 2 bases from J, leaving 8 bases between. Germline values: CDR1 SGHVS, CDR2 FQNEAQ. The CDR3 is CASSLAETAYEQYF. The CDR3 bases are TGTGCCAGCAGCTTAGCGGAGACAGCCTACGAGCAGTACTTC.